In this sample, the clone carrying this T cell receptor beta chain turned up a few times. Its target is unknown. The V and J ends lost 0 bases and 12 bases respectively, with 21 bases between them. Germline assignment: CDR1 ENHRY and CDR2 SYGVKD. CDR3 length: 17 amino acids. The data originate from a study of cytomegalovirus exposure and HLA in healthy donors. Study-level background: Of approximately 400 genotyped donors, more than 75% clustered with self-reported Caucasian donors.

Findings and caveats of the study: There was a cluster of highly shared sequence variants that was likely a sequencing artifact. Previously analyzed data showed that most TCR beta V segments were productive at a frequency of about 87% or about 30%. Further analysis was carried out later, and it showed several of the most significant clusters appearing linked to common viral pathogens.

The PCR was carried out with 60 Vbeta primers and 13 Jbeta primers. The repertoire was sequenced with immunoSEQ multiplex PCR; TCRdb's copy has only in-frame clones and lacks some. Of hundreds of thousands of clones listed, approximately 80% are singletons. The sample was PBMCs. This clonotype was sampled from a woman aged 40 to 50 in good health and CMV-seronegative. J is TRBJ1-6 and V is TRBV10-3, with D possibly being TRBD1 (5 bases). The CDR3 reads CAISESMGLTSGGPLHF. CDR3 coding DNA: TGTGCCATCAGTGAGTCTATGGGGCTGACTTCGGGCGGACCCCTCCACTTT.